Listed below are T cell receptor beta chains from one sample, sequenced in a study of tumor-infiltrating lymphocytes in primary liver carcinoma. TCRdb analysed the multiplex PCR reads with MiXCR anew, one entry per CDR3 protein. This table holds 150,000 to 200,000 distinct CDR3 sequences, 60% found once. Sequencing was performed on peripheral blood. The receptors were sampled from a man aged 35 to 55 with primary liver carcinoma and hepatitis B virus infection. Each CDR3 is given with its conserved first and last residue. A D gene is named only where the DNA matches it firmly. Only part of the rows carry a size: once, few, many, or a class if the clone is expanded.

TRBV6-1	few	TRBJ2-1	TRBD1	TGTGCCAGCACCCGAATAAGACCGGGACAGGGAGGCAATGAGCAGTTCTTC	CASTRIRPGQGGNEQFF
TRBV6-5	-	TRBJ1-2	TRBD1	TGTGCCAGCAGTACCCGGGACAGATCCAACTATGGCTACACCTTC	CASSTRDRSNYGYTF
TRBV6-1	few	TRBJ1-5	TRBD1	TGTGCCAGCAGTGAACATGGACAGGCTCAGCCCCAGCATTTT	CASSEHGQAQPQHF
TRBV6-1	-	TRBJ1-1	TRBD1	TGTGCCAGCACCAGGACAGGGAAGGACACTGAAGCTTTGTTT	CASTRTGKDTEALF
TRBV29-1	-	TRBJ1-5	-	TGCAGCGTTGAAGAGGGTGGCAATCAGCCCCAGCATTTT	CSVEEGGNQPQHF
TRBV13	few	TRBJ2-7	-	TGTGCCAGCAGCTTACTGACAGGTAGCGAGCAGTACTTC	CASSLLTGSEQYF
TRBV11-2	-	TRBJ1-5	-	TGTGGCAGTAGCTCCGAGACCCATCAGCCCCAGCATTTT	CGSSSETHQPQHF
TRBV6-5	-	TRBJ2-1	-	TGTGCCAGCAGTTACGGTGGTCTCGGGAGACGGAATGAGCAGTTCTTC	CASSYGGLGRRNEQFF
TRBV11-2	once	TRBJ2-7	TRBD2	TGTGCCAGCAGCTCACCCCGGGGGGTAGTGATCTACGAGCAGTACTTC	CASSSPRGVVIYEQYF
TRBV29-1	-	TRBJ1-4	-	TGCAGCGTTGACGACATCGGGGTTACTAATGAAAAACTGTTTTTT	CSVDDIGVTNEKLFF
TRBV21-1	once	TRBJ2-2	-	TGTGCCAGCAGCAAAGCAGGGGGGCAGAACACCGGGGAGCTGTTTTTT	CASSKAGGQNTGELFF
TRBV4-1	-	TRBJ1-1	-	TGCGCCGGCAGCACTGATCCTTTCATGGGAACTGAAGCTTTCTTT	CAGSTDPFMGTEAFF
TRBV7-8	-	TRBJ1-6	-	TGTGCCAGCAGCTTAGATGCCGGCTCCTATAATTCACCCCTCCACTTT	CASSLDAGSYNSPLHF